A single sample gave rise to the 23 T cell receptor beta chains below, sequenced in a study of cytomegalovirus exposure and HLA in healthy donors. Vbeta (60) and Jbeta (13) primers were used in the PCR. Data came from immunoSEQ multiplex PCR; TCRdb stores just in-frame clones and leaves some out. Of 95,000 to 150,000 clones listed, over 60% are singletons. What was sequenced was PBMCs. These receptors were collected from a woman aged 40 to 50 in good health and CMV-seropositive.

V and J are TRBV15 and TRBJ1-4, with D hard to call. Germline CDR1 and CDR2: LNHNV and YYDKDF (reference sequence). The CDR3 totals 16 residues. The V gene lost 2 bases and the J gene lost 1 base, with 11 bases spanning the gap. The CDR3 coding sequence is TGTGCCACCAGCAGACCCACCCCGGGAACTAATGAAAAACTGTTTTTT. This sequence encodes CATSRPTPGTNEKLFF.

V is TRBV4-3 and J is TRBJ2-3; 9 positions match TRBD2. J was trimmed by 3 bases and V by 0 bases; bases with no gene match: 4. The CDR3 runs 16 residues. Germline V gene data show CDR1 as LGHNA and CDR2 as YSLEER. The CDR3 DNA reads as TGCGCCAGCAGCCAAGATGGCGGGAGGGAGACAGATACGCAGTATTTT. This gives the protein CASSQDGGRETDTQYF.

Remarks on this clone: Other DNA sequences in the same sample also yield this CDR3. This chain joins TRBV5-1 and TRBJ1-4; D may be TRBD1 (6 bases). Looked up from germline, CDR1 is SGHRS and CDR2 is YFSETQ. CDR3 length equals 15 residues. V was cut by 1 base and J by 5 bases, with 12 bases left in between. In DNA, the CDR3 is TGCGCCAGCAGCTTGACAGGGACGGCAAATGAAAAACTGTTTTTT. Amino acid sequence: CASSLTGTANEKLFF.

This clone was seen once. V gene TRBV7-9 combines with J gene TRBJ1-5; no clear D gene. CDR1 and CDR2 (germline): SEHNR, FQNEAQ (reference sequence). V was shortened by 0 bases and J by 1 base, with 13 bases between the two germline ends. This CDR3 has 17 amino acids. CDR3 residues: CASSLAGGRVSNQPQHF. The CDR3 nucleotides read TGTGCCAGCAGCTTAGCGGGCGGGAGGGTGAGCAATCAGCCCCAGCATTTT.

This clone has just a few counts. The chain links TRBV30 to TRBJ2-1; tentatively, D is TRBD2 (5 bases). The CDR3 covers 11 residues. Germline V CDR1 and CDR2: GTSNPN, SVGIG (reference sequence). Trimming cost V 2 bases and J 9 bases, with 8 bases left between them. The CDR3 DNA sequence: TGTGCCTGGAGTACTAGTGTTGAGCAGTTCTTC. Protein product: CAWSTSVEQFF.

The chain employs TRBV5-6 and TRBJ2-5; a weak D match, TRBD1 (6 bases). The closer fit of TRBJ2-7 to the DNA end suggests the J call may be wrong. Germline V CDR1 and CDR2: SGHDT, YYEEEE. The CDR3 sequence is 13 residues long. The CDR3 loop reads CASSQQGGYEQYF. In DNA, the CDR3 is TGTGCCAGCAGCCAACAGGGCGGCTACGAGCAGTACTTC.

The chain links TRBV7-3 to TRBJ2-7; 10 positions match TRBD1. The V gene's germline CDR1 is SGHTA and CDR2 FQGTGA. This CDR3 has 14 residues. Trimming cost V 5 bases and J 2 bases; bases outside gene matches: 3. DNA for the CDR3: TGTGCCAGCAGCGCGACAGGGGGCACCTACGAGCAGTACTTC. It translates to CASSATGGTYEQYF.

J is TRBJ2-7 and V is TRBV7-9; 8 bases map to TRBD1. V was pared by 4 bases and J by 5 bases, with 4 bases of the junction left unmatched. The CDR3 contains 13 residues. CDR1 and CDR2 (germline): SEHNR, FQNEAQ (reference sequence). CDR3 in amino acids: CASSSGQANEQYF. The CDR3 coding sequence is TGTGCCAGCAGCTCGGGACAGGCTAACGAGCAGTACTTC.

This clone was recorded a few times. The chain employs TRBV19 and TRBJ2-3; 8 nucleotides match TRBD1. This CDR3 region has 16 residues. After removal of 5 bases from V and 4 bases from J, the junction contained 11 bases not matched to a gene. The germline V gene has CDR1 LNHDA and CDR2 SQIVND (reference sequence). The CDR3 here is CASSSPGGPTPDTQYF. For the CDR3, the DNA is TGTGCCAGTAGTTCTCCAGGGGGCCCCACTCCAGATACGCAGTATTTT. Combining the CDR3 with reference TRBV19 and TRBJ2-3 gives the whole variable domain DGGITQSPKYLFRKEGQNVTLSCEQNLNHDAMYWYRQDPGQGLRLIYYSQIVNDFQKGDIAEGYSVSREKKESFPLTVTSAQKNPTAFYLCASSSPGGPTPDTQYFGPGTRLTVL.

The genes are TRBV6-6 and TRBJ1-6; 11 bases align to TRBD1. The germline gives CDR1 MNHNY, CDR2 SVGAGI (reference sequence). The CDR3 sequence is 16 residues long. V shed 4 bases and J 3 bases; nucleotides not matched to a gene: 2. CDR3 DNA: TGTGCCAGCAGTTCCGGGACAGGGGGCTATAATTCACCCCTCCACTTT. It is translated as CASSSGTGGYNSPLHF.

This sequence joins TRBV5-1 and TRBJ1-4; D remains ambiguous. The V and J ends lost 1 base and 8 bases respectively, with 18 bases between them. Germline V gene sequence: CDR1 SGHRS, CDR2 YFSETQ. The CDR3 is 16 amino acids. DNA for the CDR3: TGCGCCAGCAGCTTGTCCCAGGCAGGTCGAGGGGAAAAACTGTTTTTT. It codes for CASSLSQAGRGEKLFF.

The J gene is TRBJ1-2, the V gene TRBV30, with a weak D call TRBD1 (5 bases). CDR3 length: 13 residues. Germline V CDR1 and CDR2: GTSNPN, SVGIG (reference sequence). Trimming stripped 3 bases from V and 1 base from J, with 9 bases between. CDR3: CAWRGTFNYGYTF. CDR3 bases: TGTGCCTGGAGGGGGACTTTTAACTATGGCTACACCTTC.

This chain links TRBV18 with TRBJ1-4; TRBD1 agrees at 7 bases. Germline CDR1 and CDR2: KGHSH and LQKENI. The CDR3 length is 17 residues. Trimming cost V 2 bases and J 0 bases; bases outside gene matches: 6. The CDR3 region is CASSPKTGLATNEKLFF. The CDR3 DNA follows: TGTGCCAGCTCACCAAAGACAGGGCTTGCAACTAATGAAAAACTGTTTTTT.

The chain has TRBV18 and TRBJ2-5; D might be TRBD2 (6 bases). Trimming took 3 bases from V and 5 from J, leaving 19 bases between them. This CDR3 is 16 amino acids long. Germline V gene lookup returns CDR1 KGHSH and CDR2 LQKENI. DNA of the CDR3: TGTGCCAGCTCACCGGTGACAGACCGTGGGGGGGAGACCCAGTACTTC. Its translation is CASSPVTDRGGETQYF.

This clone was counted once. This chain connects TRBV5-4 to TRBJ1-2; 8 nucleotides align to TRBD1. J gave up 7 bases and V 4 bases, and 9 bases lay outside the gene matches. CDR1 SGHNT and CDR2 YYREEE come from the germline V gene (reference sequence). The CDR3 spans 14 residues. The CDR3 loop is CASSLDRGSSGYTF. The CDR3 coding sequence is TGTGCCAGCAGCCTTGACAGGGGAAGTTCTGGCTACACCTTC.

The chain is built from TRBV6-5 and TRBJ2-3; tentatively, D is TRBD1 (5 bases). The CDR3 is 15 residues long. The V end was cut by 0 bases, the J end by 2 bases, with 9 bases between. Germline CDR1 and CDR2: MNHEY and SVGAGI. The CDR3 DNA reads TGTGCCAGCAGTTACTCAGGGGTGGCCACAGATACGCAGTATTTT. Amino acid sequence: CASSYSGVATDTQYF.

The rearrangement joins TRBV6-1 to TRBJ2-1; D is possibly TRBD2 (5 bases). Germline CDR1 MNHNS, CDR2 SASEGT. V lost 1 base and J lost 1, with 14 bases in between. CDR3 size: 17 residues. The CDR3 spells CASSEGISSGSYNEQFF. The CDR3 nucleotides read TGTGCCAGCAGTGAAGGGATCAGTTCGGGGTCCTACAATGAGCAGTTCTTC.

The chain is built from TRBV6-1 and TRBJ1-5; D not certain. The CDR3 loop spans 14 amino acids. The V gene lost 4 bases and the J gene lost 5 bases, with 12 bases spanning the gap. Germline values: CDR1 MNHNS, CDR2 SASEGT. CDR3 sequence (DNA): TGTGCCAGCAGTGGACGAGGCCCCTATCAGCCCCAGCATTTT. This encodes CASSGRGPYQPQHF.

CDR3 amino acids: CASSGAGVVYEQYF. The CDR3 DNA follows: TGTGCCAGCAGTGGGGCAGGGGTTGTCTACGAGCAGTACTTC. The chain couples TRBV25-1 to TRBJ2-7; D is perhaps TRBD1 (6 bases). Germline loops: CDR1 MGHDK, CDR2 SYGVNS. Trimming removed 4 bases from V and 3 bases from J, with 13 bases in between. The CDR3 has 14 residues.

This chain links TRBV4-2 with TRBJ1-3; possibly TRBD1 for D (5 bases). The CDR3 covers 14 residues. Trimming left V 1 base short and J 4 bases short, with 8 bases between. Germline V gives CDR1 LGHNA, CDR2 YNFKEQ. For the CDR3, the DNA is TGTGCCAGCAGCCAAGCAGGGTCAGGAAACACCATATATTTT. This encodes CASSQAGSGNTIYF.

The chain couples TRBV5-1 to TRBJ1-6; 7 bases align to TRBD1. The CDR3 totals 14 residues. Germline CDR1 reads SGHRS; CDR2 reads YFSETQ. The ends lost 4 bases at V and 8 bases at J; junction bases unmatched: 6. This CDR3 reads CASSPGQYDSPLHF. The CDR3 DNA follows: TGCGCCAGCAGCCCGGGACAGTACGATTCACCCCTCCACTTT.

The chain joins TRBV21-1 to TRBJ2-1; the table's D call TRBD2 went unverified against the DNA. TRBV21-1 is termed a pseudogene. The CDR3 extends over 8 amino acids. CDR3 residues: CAADEQFF. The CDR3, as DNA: TGTGCTGCGGATGAGCAGTTCTTC.

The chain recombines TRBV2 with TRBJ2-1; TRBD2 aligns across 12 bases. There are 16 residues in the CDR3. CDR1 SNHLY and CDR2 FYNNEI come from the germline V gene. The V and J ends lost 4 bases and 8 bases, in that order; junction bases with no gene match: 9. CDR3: CASSGGLAGKVDEQFF. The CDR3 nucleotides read TGTGCCAGCAGTGGCGGACTAGCGGGAAAGGTTGATGAGCAGTTCTTC.